Shown below are 11 T cell receptor beta chains from a single sample sequenced in a study of Graves' ophthalmopathy and Graves' hyperthyroidism. The sequenced template was RNA, covering the TCR beta CDR3 region. An opening RT-PCR round employed HTBI primers and preceded a second-round multiplex PCR. TCRdb re-analysed the multiplex PCR reads in MiXCR, keeping a single row per CDR3 protein. The table records around 660,000 distinct CDR3 sequences, over 40% of them present only once. Sequenced material: peripheral blood. These receptors were obtained from an adult man with Graves' ophthalmopathy.

This chain uses TRBV20-1 with TRBJ2-5; TRBD1 matches 9 bases. Germline CDR1 reads DFQATT; CDR2 reads SNEGSKA (reference sequence). J was trimmed by 4 bases and V by 0 bases; bases with no gene match: 6. The CDR3 runs 15 residues. The CDR3 sequence is CSARDAQGAIETQYF. The CDR3 DNA follows: TGCAGTGCTAGAGATGCACAGGGGGCTATAGAGACCCAGTACTTC.

Regarding this clonotype: This may be a read error: a much more frequent sequence differs by one nucleotide. The rearrangement links TRBV6-6 to TRBJ2-7, with D perhaps TRBD1 (6 bases). Germline V gene sequence: CDR1 MNHNY, CDR2 SVGAGI (reference sequence). The CDR3 has 14 residues. As DNA, the CDR3 is TGTGCCAGCAGAGACAGGTACGGTGCCTACGGGCAGTACTTC. Protein sequence: CASRDRYGAYGQYF.

This clonotype was found many times. The chain couples TRBV7-3 to TRBJ2-5; TRBD1 matches at 9 bases. CDR3 length: 15 residues. Looked up from germline, CDR1 is SGHTA and CDR2 is FQGTGA. Unmatched junction bases numbered 5, after V lost 4 bases and J lost 2 bases. The CDR3 nucleotides read TGTGCCAGCAGCTCGACAGGGGGGAGTCAAGAGACCCAGTACTTC. It yields the protein CASSSTGGSQETQYF.

The sample holds one count of this clonotype. The V gene is TRBV7-9, the J gene TRBJ2-1; the D is unclear. The CDR3 consists of 14 residues. Between the trimmed V and J ends, which lost 0 bases and 8 bases, there was a span of 11 bases. From germline, CDR1 is SEHNR and CDR2 FQNEAQ (reference sequence). The CDR3 reads CASSLAPDPDEQFF. DNA of the CDR3: TGTGCCAGCAGCTTAGCTCCGGACCCTGATGAGCAGTTCTTC.

The table lists this clonotype with many counts. This chain uses TRBV5-4 with TRBJ1-3, with D unresolved. The germline CDR1 and CDR2 sequences are SGHNT and YYREEE (reference sequence). The CDR3 loop spans 16 amino acids. The V gene lost 6 bases and the J gene lost 0 bases, with 16 bases spanning the gap. The CDR3 nucleotides read TGTGCCAGCACCCTACCCGGAGGGTACTCTGGAAACACCATATATTTT. Protein product: CASTLPGGYSGNTIYF.

Details on this clonotype: This sequence may be a read error, since a much larger clone differs from it by one base. The chain carries TRBV9 and TRBJ2-7, with 8 bases fitting TRBD1. The CDR3 extends over 14 amino acids. V gave up 5 bases and J gave up 1 base; unmatched junction bases: 5. Germline loops: CDR1 SGDLS, CDR2 YYNGEE. The CDR3 sequence is CASSRTGRSYEQYF. For the CDR3, the DNA is TGTGCCAGCAGTCGGACAGGGAGGTCCTACGAGCAGTACTTC.

This clonotype was seen more than once but under ten times. The chain recombines TRBV25-1 with TRBJ1-2, with D possibly being TRBD1 (5 bases). Trimming removed 2 bases at V and 8 bases at J, with 9 bases between. Germline V gene sequence: CDR1 MGHDK, CDR2 SYGVNS. This CDR3 contains 12 residues. The CDR3 region has the DNA TGTGCCAGCAGTGAACAGGGACGCGGCTACACCTTC. It yields the protein CASSEQGRGYTF.

This chain links TRBV7-9 with TRBJ2-2, with D possibly TRBD2 on 6 matching bases. V was shortened by 5 bases and J by 5 bases, with 15 bases between the two germline ends. The germline V gene has CDR1 SEHNR and CDR2 FQNEAQ (reference sequence). CDR3 length equals 15 residues. The CDR3 region is CASSPTSSGTGELFF. CDR3 DNA: TGTGCCAGCAGCCCGACTAGTTCCGGGACCGGGGAGCTGTTTTTT.

The rearrangement links TRBV11-2 to TRBJ2-2; 14 bases align to TRBD2. CDR1 is SGHAT and CDR2 is FQNNGV in the germline V gene. The CDR3 is made up of 15 amino acids. After removal of 5 bases from V and 7 bases from J, the junction contained 3 bases not matched to a gene. The CDR3 DNA sequence: TGTGCCAGCAGCCCTGGGACTAGCGGGGGCGGGGAGCTGTTTTTT. The encoded protein is CASSPGTSGGGELFF.

This clonotype was seen a few times. This rearrangement joins TRBV6-5 to TRBJ2-2; D not certain. V was shortened by 0 bases and J by 4 bases, with 9 bases between the two germline ends. The CDR3 consists of 15 residues. CDR1 and CDR2 from the germline V gene are MNHEY and SVGAGI. CDR3 residues: CASSYSSKTTGELFF. In DNA, the CDR3 is TGTGCCAGCAGTTACTCGAGTAAGACCACCGGGGAGCTGTTTTTT.

In this sample, this clonotype turned up a few times. The chain combines TRBV5-6 with TRBJ2-7; D could derive from TRBD1 or TRBD2 (5 bases each). The germline V gene encodes CDR1 SGHDT and CDR2 YYEEEE. Trimming left V 5 bases short and J 3 bases short, with 12 bases between. The CDR3 runs 13 residues. The CDR3 is CASSHGTYYEQYF. DNA for the CDR3: TGTGCCAGCAGTCACGGGACGTACTACGAGCAGTACTTC.